The present TCR beta chain was sequenced within a study of siplizumab effects on memory and regulatory T cells. The V segment lost 0 bases and the J segment 3 bases; nucleotides outside the gene matches: 10. The germline V gene encodes CDR1 WSHSY and CDR2 SAAADI. This CDR3 has 17 residues. Libraries were prepared by immunoSEQ multiplex PCR; TCRdb keeps only in-frame clonotypes and omits some of them. The sample gives more than 70,000 clones, over 90% of which show up once; around 20% is in the top ten. V and J are TRBV10-2 and TRBJ2-7, with TRBD2 identical over 8 bases. Material for sequencing was CD8+ T cells sorted from blood. The clonotype was recovered from a human donor in good health. The CDR3 coding sequence is TGCGCCAGCAGTGAGTCGTTTTCGGGAGGGGCCGACTACGAGCAGTACTTC. Translation gives CASSESFSGGADYEQYF.